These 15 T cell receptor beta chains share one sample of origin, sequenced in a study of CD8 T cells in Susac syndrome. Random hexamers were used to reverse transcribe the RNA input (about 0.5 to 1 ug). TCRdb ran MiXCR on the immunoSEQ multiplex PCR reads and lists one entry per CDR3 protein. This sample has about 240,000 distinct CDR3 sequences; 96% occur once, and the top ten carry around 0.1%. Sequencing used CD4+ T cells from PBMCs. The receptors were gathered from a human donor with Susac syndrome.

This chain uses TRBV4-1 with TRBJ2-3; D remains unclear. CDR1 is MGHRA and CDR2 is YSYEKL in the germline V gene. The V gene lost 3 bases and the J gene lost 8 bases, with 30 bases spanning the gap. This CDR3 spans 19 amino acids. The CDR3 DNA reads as TGCGCCAGCAGCCAGGATAATCACCAAGGTGTTGACATACAAGCTACGCAGTATTTT. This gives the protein CASSQDNHQGVDIQATQYF.

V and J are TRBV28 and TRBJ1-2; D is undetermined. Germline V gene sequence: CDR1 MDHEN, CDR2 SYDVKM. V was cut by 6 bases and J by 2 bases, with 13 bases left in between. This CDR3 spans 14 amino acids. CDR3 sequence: CASRQLQINYGYTF. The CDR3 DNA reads TGTGCCAGCAGACAACTCCAGATAAACTATGGCTACACCTTC.

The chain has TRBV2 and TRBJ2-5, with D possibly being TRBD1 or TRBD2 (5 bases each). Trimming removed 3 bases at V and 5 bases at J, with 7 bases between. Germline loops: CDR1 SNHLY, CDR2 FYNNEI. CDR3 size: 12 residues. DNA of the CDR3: TGTGCCAGCAGTGATTGGGGGGAGACCCAGTACTTC. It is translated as CASSDWGETQYF.

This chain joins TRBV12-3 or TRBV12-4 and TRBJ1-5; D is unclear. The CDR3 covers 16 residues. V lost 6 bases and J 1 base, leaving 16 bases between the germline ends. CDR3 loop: CASSPDSLGSNQPQHF. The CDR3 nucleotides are TGTGCCAGCAGCCCTGATTCCCTAGGGAGCAATCAGCCCCAGCATTTT.

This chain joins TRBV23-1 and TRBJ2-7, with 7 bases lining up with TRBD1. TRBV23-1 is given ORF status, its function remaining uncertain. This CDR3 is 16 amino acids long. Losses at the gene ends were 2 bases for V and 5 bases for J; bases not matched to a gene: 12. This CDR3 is CASSQPGTVWADEQYF. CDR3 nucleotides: TGCGCCAGCAGTCAACCCGGGACAGTGTGGGCCGACGAGCAGTACTTC.

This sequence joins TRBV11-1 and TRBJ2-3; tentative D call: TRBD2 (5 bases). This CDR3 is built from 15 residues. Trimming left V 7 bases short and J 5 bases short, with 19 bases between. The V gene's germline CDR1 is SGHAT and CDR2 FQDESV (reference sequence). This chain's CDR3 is CASTDGRGAVDTQYF. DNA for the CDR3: TGTGCCAGCACCGATGGCCGAGGAGCGGTAGATACGCAGTATTTT.

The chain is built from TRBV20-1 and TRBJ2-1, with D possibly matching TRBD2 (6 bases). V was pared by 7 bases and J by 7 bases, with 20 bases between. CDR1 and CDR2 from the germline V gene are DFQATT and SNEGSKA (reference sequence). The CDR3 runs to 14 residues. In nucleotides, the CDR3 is TGCAGTGTGGATTCGTCCGGGACTCTTAATGAGCAGTTCTTC. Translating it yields CSVDSSGTLNEQFF.

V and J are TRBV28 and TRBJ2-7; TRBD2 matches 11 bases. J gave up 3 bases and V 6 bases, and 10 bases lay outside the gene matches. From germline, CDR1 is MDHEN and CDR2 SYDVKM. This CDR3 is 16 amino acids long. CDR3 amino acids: CASRPPPGLADYEQYF. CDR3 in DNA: TGTGCCAGCAGACCGCCCCCGGGACTAGCGGACTACGAGCAGTACTTC.

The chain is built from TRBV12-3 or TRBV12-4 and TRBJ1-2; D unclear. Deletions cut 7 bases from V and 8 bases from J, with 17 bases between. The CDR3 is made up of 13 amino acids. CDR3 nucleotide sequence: TGTGCCAGCACTTCCAGCGGGGTGTGGGGCTACACCTTC. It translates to CASTSSGVWGYTF.

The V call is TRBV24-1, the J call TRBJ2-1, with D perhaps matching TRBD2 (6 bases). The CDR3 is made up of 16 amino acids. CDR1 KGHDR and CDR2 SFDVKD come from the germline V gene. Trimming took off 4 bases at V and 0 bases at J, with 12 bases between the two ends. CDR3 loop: CATSDISGGSYNEQFF. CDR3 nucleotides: TGTGCCACCAGTGACATTAGCGGAGGCTCCTACAATGAGCAGTTCTTC.

CDR3 region: CASTESWGMVDEQYF. CDR3 nucleotides: TGTGCCAGCACAGAAAGCTGGGGGATGGTTGACGAGCAGTACTTC. This sequence joins TRBV6-6 and TRBJ2-7; D is perhaps TRBD1 or TRBD2 (5 bases each). V lost 7 bases and J 5 bases, leaving 21 bases between the germline ends. Germline V gives CDR1 MNHNY, CDR2 SVGAGI (reference sequence). The CDR3 has 15 residues.

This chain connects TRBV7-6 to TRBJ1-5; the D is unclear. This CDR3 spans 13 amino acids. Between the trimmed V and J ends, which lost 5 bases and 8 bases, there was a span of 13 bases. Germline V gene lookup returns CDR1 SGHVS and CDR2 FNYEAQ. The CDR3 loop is CASSRALGEPQHF. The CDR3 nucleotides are TGTGCCAGCAGCCGGGCCCTCGGTGAGCCCCAGCATTTT.

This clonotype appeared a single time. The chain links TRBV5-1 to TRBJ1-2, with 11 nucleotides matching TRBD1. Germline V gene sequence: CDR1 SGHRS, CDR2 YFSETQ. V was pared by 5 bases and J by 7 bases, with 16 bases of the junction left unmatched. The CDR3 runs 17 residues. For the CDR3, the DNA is TGCGCCAGCAGACTAATCTCCGGACAGGGGGCCGGGGGTGGCTACACCTTC. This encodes CASRLISGQGAGGGYTF.

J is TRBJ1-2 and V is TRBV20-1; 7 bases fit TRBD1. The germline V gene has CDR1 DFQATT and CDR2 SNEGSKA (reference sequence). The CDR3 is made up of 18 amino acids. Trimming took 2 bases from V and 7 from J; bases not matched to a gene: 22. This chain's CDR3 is CSARSEGTGERSSGGYTF. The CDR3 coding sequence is TGCAGTGCTAGATCAGAGGGAACAGGGGAGCGTTCGAGTGGTGGCTACACCTTC.

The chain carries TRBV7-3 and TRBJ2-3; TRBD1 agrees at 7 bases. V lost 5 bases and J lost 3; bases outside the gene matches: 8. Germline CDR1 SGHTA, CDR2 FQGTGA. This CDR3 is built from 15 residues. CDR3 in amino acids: CASSPVRGQTDTQYF. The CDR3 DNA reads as TGTGCCAGCAGCCCCGTGAGGGGGCAGACAGATACGCAGTATTTT. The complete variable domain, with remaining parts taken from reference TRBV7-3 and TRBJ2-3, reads GAGVSQTPSNKVTEKGKYVELRCDPISGHTALYWYRQSLGQGPEFLIYFQGTGAADDSGLPNDRFFAVRPEGSVSTLKIQRTERGDSAVYLCASSPVRGQTDTQYFGPGTRLTVL.